These 2 T cell receptor beta chains originate from one sample sequenced in a study of cytomegalovirus exposure and HLA in healthy donors. The PCR made use of 60 Vbeta and 13 Jbeta primers. Clones were read by immunoSEQ multiplex PCR, and TCRdb kept only the in-frame ones, dropping some. In the table there are 80,000 or so clones, approximately 57% of which are singletons. The specimen was PBMCs. The receptors were sampled from a man aged 25 to 40 in good health and CMV-seropositive.

For the CDR3, the DNA is TGTGCCAGCAGTTTTACATTTGAAGCTTTCTTT. Translating it yields CASSFTFEAFF. The V gene is TRBV6-6, the J gene TRBJ1-1, with D uncertain. This CDR3 has 11 amino acids. Trimming left V 4 bases short and J 7 bases short, with 7 bases between. CDR1 is MNHNY and CDR2 is SVGAGI in the germline V gene (reference sequence).

J is TRBJ2-2 and V is TRBV7-2; 8 bases are a match to TRBD2. The germline V gene has CDR1 SGHTA and CDR2 FQGNSA. The CDR3 loop spans 12 amino acids. With V trimmed by 3 bases and J by 14 bases, 5 bases remained unmatched. The CDR3 loop is CASSLDREGLFF. The CDR3 DNA reads as TGTGCCAGCAGCTTGGATCGGGAGGGCCTGTTTTTT.